A selection of T cell receptor beta chains follows, all from one sample in a study of T cell changes during pregnancy in multiple sclerosis. Generated by immunoSEQ multiplex PCR, the TCRdb table keeps only in-frame clones and is missing some. This sample has roughly 28,000 clones, with around 89% found just once. Source: CD4+ T cells from peripheral blood mononuclear cells, taken in the first trimester of pregnancy. The receptor set was obtained from a female donor in good health, enrolled as a control in a pregnancy study. Each CDR3 is given with its conserved first and last residue. Each record gives: D gene, V gene, J gene, clone size, CDR3 DNA, CDR3 protein. A D gene is named only where the DNA matches it firmly. Where a row states a size, it is once, few, many or the class of an expanded clone; other rows omit it.

d_gene: -; v_gene: TRBV9; j_gene: TRBJ2-1; abundance: -; CDR3nt: TGTGCCAGCAGCACCTCGGGTAGCACCTACAATGAGCAGTTCTTC; CDR3aa: CASSTSGSTYNEQFF
d_gene: TRBD1; v_gene: TRBV5-1; j_gene: TRBJ2-7; abundance: -; CDR3nt: TGCGCCAGCAGCGTTCCGGGACAGGGGCGGGGTGAGCAGTACTTC; CDR3aa: CASSVPGQGRGEQYF
d_gene: -; v_gene: TRBV2; j_gene: TRBJ1-3; abundance: -; CDR3nt: TGTGCCAGCAGTGTAGAGAGGACACCTGGAAACACCATATATTTT; CDR3aa: CASSVERTPGNTIYF
d_gene: TRBD1; v_gene: TRBV6-1; j_gene: TRBJ2-3; abundance: -; CDR3nt: TGTGCCAGCAGTGAGGGACAGGGCCCAGATACGCAGTATTTT; CDR3aa: CASSEGQGPDTQYF
d_gene: -; v_gene: TRBV21-1; j_gene: TRBJ2-1; abundance: -; CDR3nt: TGTGCCAGCAGCTCCGTAGCGGGAGGCCCAACGCTGGGGGAGCAGTTCTTC; CDR3aa: CASSSVAGGPTLGEQFF
d_gene: TRBD2; v_gene: TRBV28; j_gene: TRBJ2-3; abundance: -; CDR3nt: TGTGCCAGCAGTTCCGCGGGGACTAGCGGGACAGATACGCAGTATTTT; CDR3aa: CASSSAGTSGTDTQYF
d_gene: -; v_gene: TRBV19; j_gene: TRBJ2-5; abundance: -; CDR3nt: TGTGCCACTCAGGGGACGGGGGAGACCCAGTACTTC; CDR3aa: CATQGTGETQYF
d_gene: TRBD2; v_gene: TRBV5-4; j_gene: TRBJ2-7; abundance: once; CDR3nt: TGTGCCAGCAGCCAAGGGACTAGCTACGAGCAGTACTTC; CDR3aa: CASSQGTSYEQYF
d_gene: TRBD1; v_gene: TRBV30; j_gene: TRBJ1-3; abundance: -; CDR3nt: TGTGCCTGGACCGGGACAGGGACAAGGGGGCGAGTGCCGGGAAACACCATATATTTT; CDR3aa: CAWTGTGTRGRVPGNTIYF
d_gene: -; v_gene: TRBV29-1; j_gene: TRBJ1-1; abundance: -; CDR3nt: TGCAGCGGGTTGGGGGGACGAGGCACTGAAGCTTTCTTT; CDR3aa: CSGLGGRGTEAFF
d_gene: -; v_gene: TRBV5-1; j_gene: TRBJ1-4; abundance: -; CDR3nt: TGCGCCAGCAGCATTTCAGGGGAGACTAATGAAAAACTGTTTTTT; CDR3aa: CASSISGETNEKLFF
d_gene: -; v_gene: TRBV5-1; j_gene: TRBJ1-4; abundance: -; CDR3nt: TGCGCCAGCAGCGCCTCGACAGCAACTAATGAAAAACTGTTTTTT; CDR3aa: CASSASTATNEKLFF
d_gene: TRBD2; v_gene: TRBV9; j_gene: TRBJ2-1; abundance: -; CDR3nt: TGTGCCAGCAGCATAACCGGGACTAGCGGGAGGGCGGGTGAGCAGTTCTTC; CDR3aa: CASSITGTSGRAGEQFF
d_gene: -; v_gene: TRBV7-2; j_gene: TRBJ1-2; abundance: -; CDR3nt: TGTGCCAGCAGCTTAACCGAGGGCGCGAATGGCTACACCTTC; CDR3aa: CASSLTEGANGYTF
d_gene: -; v_gene: TRBV18; j_gene: TRBJ1-3; abundance: -; CDR3nt: TGTGCCAGCTCACCTGACGGGGGACCTGGAAACACCATATATTTT; CDR3aa: CASSPDGGPGNTIYF
d_gene: TRBD2; v_gene: TRBV7-2; j_gene: TRBJ2-5; abundance: -; CDR3nt: TGTGCCAGCAGCGACCCCGGTGTTAGCGGGCAAGAGACCCAGTACTTC; CDR3aa: CASSDPGVSGQETQYF
d_gene: TRBD1; v_gene: TRBV28; j_gene: TRBJ2-1; abundance: -; CDR3nt: TGTGCCAGCAGTTTATATGGGACAGGGGTCAATGAGCAGTTCTTC; CDR3aa: CASSLYGTGVNEQFF
d_gene: TRBD1; v_gene: TRBV27; j_gene: TRBJ2-1; abundance: -; CDR3nt: TGTGCCAGCAGTTTAGGGACAGGGGGCGTTTGGCCTCCGCCTACCTACGGTGAGCAGTTCTTC; CDR3aa: CASSLGTGGVWPPPTYGEQFF
d_gene: TRBD2; v_gene: TRBV5-1; j_gene: TRBJ2-7; abundance: -; CDR3nt: TGCGCCAGCAGCTTTTCCGGGACTAGCGACGAGCAGTACTTC; CDR3aa: CASSFSGTSDEQYF
d_gene: -; v_gene: TRBV5-3; j_gene: TRBJ2-3; abundance: -; CDR3nt: TGTGCCAGAAGCTTGGCTACGGATACGCAGTATTTT; CDR3aa: CARSLATDTQYF
d_gene: TRBD2; v_gene: TRBV5-1; j_gene: TRBJ2-7; abundance: -; CDR3nt: TGCGCCAGCAGCTTGTCGGCAGCGGGGTTCGAGCAGTACTTC; CDR3aa: CASSLSAAGFEQYF
d_gene: -; v_gene: TRBV27; j_gene: TRBJ1-6; abundance: once; CDR3nt: TGTGCCAGCAGTTTCTCCGGGACCTATAATTCACCCCTCCACTTT; CDR3aa: CASSFSGTYNSPLHF
d_gene: TRBD1; v_gene: TRBV29-1; j_gene: TRBJ2-2; abundance: -; CDR3nt: TGCAGCGCCAAGGGACAGGCCTACACCGGGGAGCTGTTTTTT; CDR3aa: CSAKGQAYTGELFF
d_gene: -; v_gene: TRBV5-1; j_gene: TRBJ1-4; abundance: -; CDR3nt: TGCGCCAGCAGCTTGACAGGGAGGGCCTCTAATGAAAAACTGTTTTTT; CDR3aa: CASSLTGRASNEKLFF
d_gene: TRBD1; v_gene: TRBV18; j_gene: TRBJ2-5; abundance: -; CDR3nt: TGTGCCAGCTCACCGGGGACAGGGGATGAGACCCAGTACTTC; CDR3aa: CASSPGTGDETQYF
d_gene: -; v_gene: TRBV6-5; j_gene: TRBJ1-1; abundance: -; CDR3nt: TGTGCCAGCAGTAGAGGGACTCGCACTGAAGCTTTCTTT; CDR3aa: CASSRGTRTEAFF
d_gene: TRBD2; v_gene: TRBV14; j_gene: TRBJ2-4; abundance: -; CDR3nt: TGTGCCAGCAGCCAAGACGAGCTTAGCGGGACCAAAAACATTCAGTACTTC; CDR3aa: CASSQDELSGTKNIQYF
d_gene: -; v_gene: TRBV4-1; j_gene: TRBJ2-3; abundance: -; CDR3nt: TGCGCCAGCAGCCAGGGGGCTTCCCAGAACACAGATACGCAGTATTTT; CDR3aa: CASSQGASQNTDTQYF
d_gene: TRBD1; v_gene: TRBV27; j_gene: TRBJ1-2; abundance: -; CDR3nt: TGTGCCAGCAGTTTATCGAGGGGGCGGAGTGGCTACACCTTC; CDR3aa: CASSLSRGRSGYTF
d_gene: TRBD1; v_gene: TRBV27; j_gene: TRBJ1-6; abundance: -; CDR3nt: TGTGCCAGCAGTGAACAGGGGGCTTATTCACCCCTCCACTTT; CDR3aa: CASSEQGAYSPLHF
d_gene: -; v_gene: TRBV4-1; j_gene: TRBJ1-1; abundance: -; CDR3nt: TGCGCCAGCAGCCAAGAAAAGCAAGTGAACACTGAAGCTTTCTTT; CDR3aa: CASSQEKQVNTEAFF
d_gene: TRBD2; v_gene: TRBV29-1; j_gene: TRBJ2-1; abundance: once; CDR3nt: TGCAGCGTTCCCCCAAGGAGGTCCGGGACTAGCGGGAGCTACCTCAATGAGCAGTTCTTC; CDR3aa: CSVPPRRSGTSGSYLNEQFF
d_gene: TRBD1; v_gene: TRBV28; j_gene: TRBJ2-1; abundance: -; CDR3nt: TGTGCCAGCAGCTTGAGGGACAGGGGATACAATGAGCAGTTCTTC; CDR3aa: CASSLRDRGYNEQFF
d_gene: TRBD1; v_gene: TRBV28; j_gene: TRBJ1-2; abundance: -; CDR3nt: TGTGCCAGCAACGAACGGGACAGGGGACCGGGTGGACTCGATGGCTACACCTTC; CDR3aa: CASNERDRGPGGLDGYTF
d_gene: -; v_gene: TRBV7-2; j_gene: TRBJ1-1; abundance: -; CDR3nt: TGTGCCAGCAGCTTAGGGTCGGGGTTGGGGACTGAAGCTTTCTTT; CDR3aa: CASSLGSGLGTEAFF
d_gene: TRBD2; v_gene: TRBV5-1; j_gene: TRBJ2-1; abundance: -; CDR3nt: TGCGCCAGCAGCTTGGCCCTTAGCGGGGGTTCCTACAATGAGCAGTTCTTC; CDR3aa: CASSLALSGGSYNEQFF
d_gene: TRBD1; v_gene: TRBV5-8; j_gene: TRBJ1-5; abundance: -; CDR3nt: TGTGCCAGCAGCCCGCGGACAGGGGGTCAGCCCCAGCATTTT; CDR3aa: CASSPRTGGQPQHF
d_gene: -; v_gene: TRBV6-6; j_gene: TRBJ1-1; abundance: few; CDR3nt: TGTGCCAGCAGTCGACAAGGTAAACCCGAAGCTTTCTTT; CDR3aa: CASSRQGKPEAFF
d_gene: -; v_gene: TRBV2; j_gene: TRBJ2-3; abundance: -; CDR3nt: TGTGCCAGCAGCCGAGACAGCCCCACAGATACGCAGTATTTT; CDR3aa: CASSRDSPTDTQYF
d_gene: TRBD2; v_gene: TRBV4-2; j_gene: TRBJ2-5; abundance: few; CDR3nt: TGTGCCAGCAGCCAAGATCAACTAGCGGGGGGACGGGAGACCCAGTACTTC; CDR3aa: CASSQDQLAGGRETQYF
d_gene: -; v_gene: TRBV2; j_gene: TRBJ1-5; abundance: -; CDR3nt: TGTGCCAGCAGTGAAGCCCTTAATAGCAATCAGCCCCAGCATTTT; CDR3aa: CASSEALNSNQPQHF
d_gene: TRBD1; v_gene: TRBV5-1; j_gene: TRBJ1-2; abundance: -; CDR3nt: TGCGCCAGCAGCCTGCGGACAGGGGGCGGGCATGGCTACACCTTC; CDR3aa: CASSLRTGGGHGYTF
d_gene: TRBD2; v_gene: TRBV5-1; j_gene: TRBJ2-3; abundance: -; CDR3nt: TGCGCCAGCAGCTTGGAGGTCCGGCGGGGGGGCACAGATACGCAGTATTTT; CDR3aa: CASSLEVRRGGTDTQYF
d_gene: -; v_gene: TRBV9; j_gene: TRBJ2-1; abundance: -; CDR3nt: TGTGCCAGCAGCGTAGGCGGTTCCTACAATGAGCAGTTCTTC; CDR3aa: CASSVGGSYNEQFF
d_gene: TRBD2; v_gene: TRBV2; j_gene: TRBJ2-1; abundance: -; CDR3nt: TGTGCCAGCAGTGAAGTGGGGGCCGGGACTAGCGGCAATCAGTTCTTC; CDR3aa: CASSEVGAGTSGNQFF
d_gene: -; v_gene: TRBV11-3; j_gene: TRBJ2-5; abundance: -; CDR3nt: TGTGCCAGCTCCCCAGGGGGGCGAGGGGAGACCCAGTACTTC; CDR3aa: CASSPGGRGETQYF
d_gene: TRBD2; v_gene: TRBV11-3; j_gene: TRBJ2-1; abundance: -; CDR3nt: TGTGCCAGCAGCTTAGTCAGGGCGGGAGGGCCGAGTGAGCAGTTCTTC; CDR3aa: CASSLVRAGGPSEQFF
d_gene: TRBD1; v_gene: TRBV4-1; j_gene: TRBJ1-5; abundance: -; CDR3nt: TGCGCCAGCAGCCAACCAGGACAGGGGGGGCCCCAGCATTTT; CDR3aa: CASSQPGQGGPQHF
d_gene: TRBD2; v_gene: TRBV5-1; j_gene: TRBJ2-5; abundance: -; CDR3nt: TGCGCCAGCAGCTTCTCGACTAGCGGGGGGGCGTGGGAGACCCAGTACTTC; CDR3aa: CASSFSTSGGAWETQYF
d_gene: -; v_gene: TRBV11-2; j_gene: TRBJ2-1; abundance: -; CDR3nt: TGTGCCAGCGGAGAGACTAGTGCCAATGAGCAGTTCTTC; CDR3aa: CASGETSANEQFF
d_gene: -; v_gene: TRBV28; j_gene: TRBJ2-7; abundance: -; CDR3nt: TGTGCCAGCAGTCCGGTCTACGCCGAGCAGTACTTC; CDR3aa: CASSPVYAEQYF
d_gene: TRBD2; v_gene: TRBV7-9; j_gene: TRBJ2-7; abundance: -; CDR3nt: TGTGCCAGCAGCCTAGACCCACTAGCGGGGGGAACCGGTGGGTACGAGCAGTACTTC; CDR3aa: CASSLDPLAGGTGGYEQYF
d_gene: -; v_gene: TRBV5-1; j_gene: TRBJ2-3; abundance: -; CDR3nt: TGCGCCAGCAGCTTGGTTACGGGGTTTTTGGTAGATACGCAGTATTTT; CDR3aa: CASSLVTGFLVDTQYF
d_gene: TRBD2; v_gene: TRBV9; j_gene: TRBJ2-4; abundance: -; CDR3nt: TGTGCCAGCAGCGTAGAGGTAGCGGGAGGGGTAAACATTCAGTACTTC; CDR3aa: CASSVEVAGGVNIQYF